Presented here are 28 T cell receptor beta chains from one specimen sequenced in a study of T cells in women clearing cervical HPV infection (dated by TCRdb to between 2018 and 2020). Receptors were amplified or captured by the immunoSEQ multiplex PCR assay. Drawn from immuneACCESS, this table holds only the in-frame rearrangements with V and J called that TCRdb kept. Clones are partly lost; checked studies trace under half to an unresolved V gene and leave the rest unexplained. For this sample, the table gives over 15,000 clones. The ten largest clones take up approximately 7.1% of the sample. Sequencing input: blood buffy coat. The receptors originated from a woman between 18 and 70 years old with a cervical HPV16 infection that either progressed to CIN3+ or cleared (not recorded which).

For this clone: The CDR3 end is not reached by the read, which stops 3 residues before it; the germline J gene fills it in. The chain combines TRBV7-2 with TRBJ2-5; a weak D match, TRBD2 (7 bases). This CDR3 region has 15 residues. The germline V and J ends were trimmed by 5 bases and 2 bases, with 15 bases remaining between them. In germline, CDR1 is SGHTA, CDR2 FQGNSA. The covered CDR3 bases are TGTGCCAGCAGCCGGGGCGGGGGCCGACAAGAGACC. Its translation: CASSRGGGRQET. The complete CDR3 reads CASSRGGGRQETQYF.

On this clone: The read finishes 3 residues shy of the CDR3 end, and the germline J gene is used to complete it. The V and J genes are TRBV7-2 and TRBJ2-5; tentative D call: TRBD1 (6 bases). Trimming left V 0 bases short and J 1 base short, with 12 bases between. Germline V lookup: CDR1 SGHTA, CDR2 FQGNSA. The CDR3 is made up of 16 amino acids. Partial CDR3 DNA: TGTGCCAGCAGCTTAGCACCGGGACAAATCCAAGAGACC. This encodes CASSLAPGQIQET. The whole CDR3 region reads CASSLAPGQIQETQYF.

The CDR3 DNA, read in part, is TGCGCCAGCAGCCCTCGGACAGGGAACTATGGC. It translates to CASSPRTGNYG. Given in full, the CDR3 is CASSPRTGNYGYTF. The rearrangement joins TRBV5-1 to TRBJ1-2, with 8 bases that match TRBD1. The CDR3 end is not reached by the read, which stops 3 residues before it; the germline J gene fills it in. Germline CDR1 is SGHRS and CDR2 is YFSETQ. V was clipped by 4 bases and J by 2 bases; unmatched bases: 4. The CDR3 extends over 14 amino acids.

This clone is large (0.1 to 1%) by frequency. The CDR3 end falls 3 residues outside the read, so it is completed with the germline J gene. This chain connects TRBV2 to TRBJ2-7; D not resolved. CDR1 is SNHLY and CDR2 is FYNNEI in the germline V gene. This CDR3 has 13 amino acids. The V and J ends lost 2 bases and 6 bases respectively, with 11 bases between them. Partial CDR3 DNA: TGTGCCAGCAGTGAAAGTCAGGTCAGCGAG. It yields the protein CASSESQVSE. The whole CDR3 reads CASSESQVSEQYF.

In the case of this clone: The missing CDR3 end, 3 residues past where the read stops, is filled in from the germline J gene. The genes are TRBV12-3 or TRBV12-4 and TRBJ2-2; 11 bases fit TRBD2. The CDR3 loop spans 16 amino acids. With V trimmed by 1 base and J by 4 bases, 2 bases remained unmatched. CDR3 bases read: TGTGCCAGCAGTTTAGGACTAGCGGGGCCCACCGGGGAG. Amino acid sequence: CASSLGLAGPTGE. The entire CDR3 is CASSLGLAGPTGELFF.

Note on this clone: The CDR3 goes on 3 residues after the read ends, and that part is filled in from the germline J gene. The V call is TRBV20-1, the J call TRBJ2-3; 14 bases are a match to TRBD2. The length of the CDR3 is 15 residues. Germline loops: CDR1 DFQATT, CDR2 SNEGSKA (reference sequence). V dropped 5 bases and J dropped 4; count of bases not matched to a gene: 5. CDR3 bases read: TGCAGTGCTCAAGGGACTAGCGGGGGATCAGATACG. It translates to CSAQGTSGGSDT. In full, the CDR3 is CSAQGTSGGSDTQYF.

Concerning this clone itself: The read terminates 3 residues before the CDR3 end, so the remaining end is supplied by the germline J gene. The V and J genes are TRBV7-7 and TRBJ2-5, with D unclear. The CDR3 spans 13 residues. Germline V lookup: CDR1 SSHAT, CDR2 FNYEAQ (reference sequence). V dropped 5 bases and J dropped 5 bases, with 12 bases sitting between them. CDR3 loop: CASSPMGRETQYF. CDR3 DNA, as far as it was read: TGTGCCAGCAGCCCCATGGGCCGGGAGACC. The whole variable domain, remainder taken from reference TRBV7-7 and TRBJ2-5, is GAGVSQSPRYKVTKRGQDVTLRCDPISSHATLYWYQQALGQGPEFLTYFNYEAQPDKSGLPSDRFSAERPEGSISTLTIQRTEQRDSAMYRCASSPMGRETQYFGPGTRLLVL.

Details on this clone: The read stops 3 residues short of the end of the CDR3; the missing end is completed from the germline J gene. The rearrangement links TRBV29-1 to TRBJ2-7; unclear D gene. The length of the CDR3 is 13 residues. The germline gives CDR1 SQVTM, CDR2 ANQGSEA. V dropped 0 bases and J dropped 6 bases, with 12 bases sitting between them. The CDR3 here is CSVEDRHSLEQYF. The DNA read from the CDR3 is TGCAGCGTTGAAGATCGTCACTCCCTCGAG.

Details on this clone: The read gets to within 3 residues of the CDR3 end, and the germline J gene fills in the rest. This sequence joins TRBV13 and TRBJ2-2, with D tentatively TRBD1 or TRBD2 (5 bases each). Trimming stripped 3 bases from V and 2 bases from J, with 10 bases between. The V gene's germline CDR1 is PRHDT and CDR2 FYEKMQ (reference sequence). This CDR3 spans 15 amino acids. The sequenced part of the CDR3 DNA is TGTGCCAGCAGCTTTACAGGAGGAAACACCGGGGAG. Translation: CASSFTGGNTGE. The CDR3 as a whole reads CASSFTGGNTGELFF.

A word on this clone: The CDR3 goes on 3 residues after the read ends, and that part is filled in from the germline J gene. The V and J genes are TRBV5-4 and TRBJ1-4; TRBD1 aligns across 11 bases. The CDR3 covers 15 residues. V shed 9 bases, J shed 0 bases, and the junction held 4 bases outside the gene matches. From germline, CDR1 is SGHNT and CDR2 YYREEE (reference sequence). The DNA read from the CDR3 is TGTGCCACCGGGACAGGGGGTGCAACTAATGAAAAA. Its protein is CATGTGGATNEK. The whole CDR3 is CATGTGGATNEKLFF.

A remark on this clone: With the read ending 3 residues before the CDR3 end, the germline J gene is used to fill in that end. The V and J genes are TRBV5-1 and TRBJ2-5, with D uncertain. Germline lookup yields CDR1 SGHRS and CDR2 YFSETQ. The CDR3 sequence is 16 residues long. The ends were cut back, 0 bases at V and 4 bases at J, with 16 bases in the middle. The covered CDR3 bases are TGCGCCAGCAGCTTGGGGTCATTGGGCGTTGCAGAGACC. Amino acid sequence: CASSLGSLGVAET. The whole CDR3 region reads CASSLGSLGVAETQYF.

Of note for this clone: Read coverage stops 3 residues before the CDR3 terminus; the germline J gene supplies the remainder. J is TRBJ2-7 and V is TRBV28; 9 nucleotides agree with TRBD1. Germline lookup yields CDR1 MDHEN and CDR2 SYDVKM. The CDR3 sequence is 15 residues long. The trim removed 3 bases at V and 3 bases at J, leaving 6 bases unmatched. Partial CDR3 DNA: TGTGCCAGCAGTTTTGGCGGGACAGGGCTCTACGAG. It specifies CASSFGGTGLYE. The CDR3 in full is CASSFGGTGLYEQYF.

For this clone: Sequencing ends 3 residues short of the CDR3 end; the germline J gene provides the rest. This chain links TRBV20-1 with TRBJ1-2, with 7 bases fitting TRBD1. The V gene end was trimmed by 6 bases and the J gene end by 1 base; junction bases not matched to a gene: 11. The CDR3 is made up of 15 amino acids. Germline CDR1 DFQATT, CDR2 SNEGSKA (reference sequence). This CDR3 is CSAKSGTANNYGYTF. The covered CDR3 bases are TGCAGTGCAAAATCCGGGACAGCGAATAACTATGGC.

As to this clone: Read coverage stops 3 residues before the CDR3 terminus; the germline J gene supplies the remainder. This chain links TRBV7-2 with TRBJ2-1; D is possibly TRBD1 or TRBD2 (5 bases each). The CDR3 covers 14 residues. Germline values: CDR1 SGHTA, CDR2 FQGNSA. V lost 4 bases and J 6 bases, leaving 13 bases between the germline ends. Partial CDR3 DNA: TGTGCCAGCAGCTCAAGACTGAGGGGCAATGAG. Amino acid sequence: CASSSRLRGNE. The complete CDR3 reads CASSSRLRGNEQFF.

Notes on this clone: The sequence runs out 3 residues before the end of the CDR3; the remainder is reconstructed from the germline J gene. The chain links TRBV28 to TRBJ2-3, with D unresolved. The CDR3 consists of 12 residues. Per the germline V gene, CDR1 is MDHEN and CDR2 is SYDVKM. Trimming pared 7 bases from V and 2 bases from J, leaving 7 bases between. CDR3: CASNINTDTQYF. The CDR3 bases that were read are TGTGCCAGCAATATTAACACAGATACG.

A word on this clone: The observed sequence ends 3 residues before the CDR3 terminus, with the missing tail filled in from the germline J gene. This chain links TRBV11-2 with TRBJ1-3; unclear D gene. The germline V gene has CDR1 SGHAT and CDR2 FQNNGV. V lost 2 bases and J lost 9, with 14 bases in between. This CDR3 is built from 14 residues. CDR3 region: CASSLLMSFGTIYF. Partial CDR3 DNA: TGTGCCAGCAGCTTACTTATGAGCTTCGGCACC.

As concerns this clone: The sequenced fragment ends 3 residues before the CDR3 boundary, so the rest is inferred from the germline J gene. V and J are TRBV5-6 and TRBJ2-7; 9 nucleotides agree with TRBD1. The CDR3 is made up of 14 amino acids. V was pared by 4 bases and J by 3 bases, with 5 bases of the junction left unmatched. Germline V CDR1 and CDR2: SGHDT, YYEEEE. CDR3: CASSKDRGVYEQYF. The part of the CDR3 DNA that was read is TGTGCCAGCAGCAAGGACAGGGGAGTCTACGAG.

In regard to this clone: The read falls 3 residues short of the CDR3 end, and the missing part is taken from the germline J gene. The chain has TRBV7-3 and TRBJ2-2; 9 bases fit TRBD2. Germline V gene data show CDR1 as SGHTA and CDR2 as FQGTGA. Trimming at V came to 5 bases and at J to 6 bases, leaving 7 bases not matched to a gene. The CDR3 loop spans 15 amino acids. CDR3 protein: CASSQIAGEAGELFF. The part of the CDR3 DNA that was read is TGTGCCAGCAGCCAGATAGCGGGGGAGGCCGGGGAG.

About this clone itself: The sequenced fragment ends 3 residues before the CDR3 boundary, so the rest is inferred from the germline J gene. The chain is built from TRBV7-2 and TRBJ2-5; D may be TRBD2 (6 bases). This CDR3 contains 14 residues. Germline V gene sequence: CDR1 SGHTA, CDR2 FQGNSA. The germline V and J ends were trimmed by 5 bases and 7 bases, with 17 bases remaining between them. Here the CDR3 reads CASSPGTLDGTQYF. The CDR3 DNA, read in part, is TGTGCCAGCAGCCCCGGGACTCTTGACGGGACC.

In the case of this clone: The read terminates 3 residues ahead of where the CDR3 ends, so the germline J gene completes it. The J gene is TRBJ2-7, the V gene TRBV5-6, with 8 nucleotides matching TRBD2. Germline lookup yields CDR1 SGHDT and CDR2 YYEEEE. The CDR3 is 15 amino acids. The trim removed 5 bases at V and 0 bases at J, leaving 7 bases unmatched. CDR3 protein: CASSHTSGVSYEQYF. The covered CDR3 bases are TGTGCCAGCAGTCATACTAGCGGCGTCTCCTACGAG.

The CDR3 region is CATSYNSEETQYF. The CDR3 bases that were read are TGCGCCACCTCATATAATTCGGAAGAGACC. V usage is TRBV10-2 and J usage is TRBJ2-5; D ambiguous. The read ends 3 residues early relative to the CDR3; the germline J gene fills the gap. Germline V gene data show CDR1 as WSHSY and CDR2 as SAAADI. V was clipped by 10 bases and J by 3 bases, with 15 bases between them. This CDR3 contains 13 residues.

About this clone itself: Coverage ceases 3 residues before the CDR3 finishes, and the germline J gene fills in the end. J is TRBJ1-3 and V is TRBV20-1; no definite D call. Germline V gene lookup returns CDR1 DFQATT and CDR2 SNEGSKA (reference sequence). V lost 3 bases and J lost 4, with 10 bases in between. This CDR3 is built from 13 residues. CDR3 sequence reads: CSARKGLGNTIYF. The part of the CDR3 DNA that was read is TGCAGTGCTAGGAAAGGGCTAGGAAACACC.

Notes on this clone: The read ends 3 residues before the CDR3 terminus; that terminus is restored from the germline J gene. V is TRBV7-2 and J is TRBJ2-7, with a weak D call TRBD1 (5 bases). This CDR3 has 15 amino acids. V was shortened by 2 bases and J by 2 bases, with 13 bases between the two germline ends. Germline V gene sequence: CDR1 SGHTA, CDR2 FQGNSA. This chain's CDR3 is CASSLSQGAPYEQYF. The covered CDR3 bases are TGTGCCAGCAGCTTAAGCCAAGGGGCGCCCTACGAG. Variable domain in full (rest from reference TRBV7-2 and TRBJ2-7): GAGVSQSPSNKVTEKGKDVELRCDPISGHTALYWYRQSLGQGLEFLIYFQGNSAPDKSGLPSDRFSAERTGGSVSTLTIQRTQQEDSAVYLCASSLSQGAPYEQYFGPGTRLTVT.

In the case of this clone: Read sequence stops 3 residues before the CDR3 end, and the germline J gene provides the missing end. The rearrangement joins TRBV5-4 to TRBJ1-2, with D perhaps matching TRBD1 (6 bases). Germline V lookup: CDR1 SGHNT, CDR2 YYREEE (reference sequence). This CDR3 is 13 amino acids long. Incomplete CDR3 DNA: TGTGCCAGCAGCTTGAAGGGGGAAAGGGGC. Translating gives CASSLKGERG. The full CDR3 sequence reads CASSLKGERGYTF. Combining the CDR3 with reference TRBV5-4 and TRBJ1-2 gives the whole variable domain ETGVTQSPTHLIKTRGQQVTLRCSSQSGHNTVSWYQQALGQGPQFIFQYYREEENGRGNFPPRFSGLQFPNYSSELNVNALELDDSALYLCASSLKGERGYTFGSGTRLTVV.

As to this clone: The CDR3 end is not reached by the read, which stops 3 residues before it; the germline J gene fills it in. The J gene is TRBJ1-5, the V gene TRBV6-4; TRBD1 is a possible D gene (5 bases). The CDR3 is made up of 16 amino acids. The germline gives CDR1 MRHNA, CDR2 SNTAGT. V was cut by 2 bases and J by 5 bases, with 16 bases left in between. This CDR3 reads CASSDRGRSVDQPQHF. CDR3 bases read: TGTGCCAGCAGTGACAGGGGTAGGAGCGTAGATCAGCCC.

A word on this clone: The read stops 3 residues short of the end of the CDR3; the missing end is completed from the germline J gene. The chain employs TRBV20-1 and TRBJ2-1, with 9 bases matching TRBD2. The ends lost 1 base at V and 9 bases at J; junction bases unmatched: 10. CDR1 is DFQATT, CDR2 SNEGSKA, per germline (reference sequence). The CDR3 is 15 residues long. The chain's CDR3 is CSARAAAGGRFEQFF. The CDR3 DNA, read in part, is TGCAGTGCTAGAGCCGCGGCGGGGGGGCGATTTGAG.

As for this clone: The CDR3 is cut off 3 residues early in the read; its end comes from the germline J gene. This rearrangement joins TRBV7-9 to TRBJ2-3; a possible D gene is TRBD2 (6 bases). Deletions cut 1 base from V and 4 bases from J, with 12 bases between. The CDR3 has 15 amino acids. CDR1 and CDR2 from the germline V gene are SEHNR and FQNEAQ (reference sequence). The covered CDR3 bases are TGTGCCAGCAGCTTAGAGACTAGGGCGGCAGATACG. It translates to CASSLETRAADT. The full-length CDR3 reads as CASSLETRAADTQYF.

As for this clone: The CDR3 end is not reached by the read, which stops 3 residues before it; the germline J gene fills it in. The rearrangement uses TRBV20-1 and TRBJ2-5, with 8 bases aligning to TRBD2. V was pared by 3 bases and J by 2 bases, with 8 bases of the junction left unmatched. Per the germline V gene, CDR1 is DFQATT and CDR2 is SNEGSKA (reference sequence). The CDR3 spans 15 residues. The covered CDR3 bases are TGCAGTGCTAGTAACAGTGCTAGCGGGCAAGAGACC. This gives the protein CSASNSASGQET. The whole CDR3 is CSASNSASGQETQYF.